This TCR beta chain was sequenced during a study of blood T cell repertoires in COVID-19. The overall study: There were acute and convalescent COVID-19 samples, and they came from the United States, Italy and Spain.

Authors' methods: Counts of nucleated cells, estimated from reference gene primer amplification, were obtained. The protocol was immunoSEQ multiplex PCR, while the TCRdb copy is restricted to in-frame clones and leaves out a portion. V, J and clone size are taken as reported in that table, and D and trimming were inferred from the DNA itself. This sample carries around 260,000 clones, approximately 85% of them seen once, and the ten largest clones take 4% to 4.5%. Trimming at V came to 8 bases and at J to 7 bases, leaving 8 bases not matched to a gene. The CDR3 runs 14 residues. Per the germline V gene, CDR1 is SGHTA and CDR2 is FQGNSA. Recovered Cohort 3 donors showed two negative PCRs, clearance, or symptom resolution.

Material for sequencing was PBMCs or T cells enriched from blood (not recorded which). This sequence originates from a woman younger than 45 who had recovered from COVID-19. This sequence joins TRBV7-2 and TRBJ1-6; TRBD1 matches 7 bases. In nucleotides, the CDR3 is TGTGCCAGCCACTTCACAGGGGTAAATTCACCCCTCCACTTT. This sequence encodes CASHFTGVNSPLHF.